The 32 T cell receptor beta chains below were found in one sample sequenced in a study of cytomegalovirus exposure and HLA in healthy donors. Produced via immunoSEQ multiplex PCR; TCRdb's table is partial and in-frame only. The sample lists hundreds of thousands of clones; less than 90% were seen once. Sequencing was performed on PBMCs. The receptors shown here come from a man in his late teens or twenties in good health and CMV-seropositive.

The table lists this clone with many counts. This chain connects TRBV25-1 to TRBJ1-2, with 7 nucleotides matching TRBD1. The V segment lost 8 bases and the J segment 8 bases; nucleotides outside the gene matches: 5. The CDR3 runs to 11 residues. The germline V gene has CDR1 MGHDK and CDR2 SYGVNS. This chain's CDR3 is CASSRGGGYTF. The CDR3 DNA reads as TGTGCCAGCTCCAGGGGGGGAGGCTACACCTTC.

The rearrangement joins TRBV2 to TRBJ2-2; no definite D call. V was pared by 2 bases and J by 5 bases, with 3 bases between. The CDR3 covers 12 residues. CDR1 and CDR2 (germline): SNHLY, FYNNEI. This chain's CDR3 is CASSELTGELFF. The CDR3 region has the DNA TGTGCCAGCAGTGAACTAACCGGGGAGCTGTTTTTT.

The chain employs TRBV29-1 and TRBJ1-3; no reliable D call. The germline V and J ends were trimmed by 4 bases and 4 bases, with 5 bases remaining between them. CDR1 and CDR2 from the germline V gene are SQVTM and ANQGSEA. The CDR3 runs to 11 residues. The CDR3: CSVVQGNTIYF. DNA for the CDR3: TGCAGCGTTGTTCAGGGAAACACCATATATTTT.

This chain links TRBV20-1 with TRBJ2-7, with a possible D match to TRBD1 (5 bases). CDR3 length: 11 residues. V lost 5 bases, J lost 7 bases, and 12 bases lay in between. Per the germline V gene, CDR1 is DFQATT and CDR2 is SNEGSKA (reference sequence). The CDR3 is CSASDSREQYF. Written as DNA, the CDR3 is TGCAGTGCTTCCGACAGTAGGGAGCAGTACTTC.

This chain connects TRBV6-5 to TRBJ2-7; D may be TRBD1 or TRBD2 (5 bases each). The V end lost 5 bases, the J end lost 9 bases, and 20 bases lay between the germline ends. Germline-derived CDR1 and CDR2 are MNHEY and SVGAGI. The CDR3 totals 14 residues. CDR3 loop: CASSPGTFLSGQYF. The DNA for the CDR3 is TGTGCCAGCAGTCCTGGGACGTTCCTATCGGGGCAGTACTTC.

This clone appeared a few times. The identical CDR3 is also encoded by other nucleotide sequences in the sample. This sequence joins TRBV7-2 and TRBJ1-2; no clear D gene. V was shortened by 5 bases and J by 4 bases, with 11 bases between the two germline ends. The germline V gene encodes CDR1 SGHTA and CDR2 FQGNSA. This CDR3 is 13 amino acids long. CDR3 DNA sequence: TGTGCCAGCAGCCTACTTACCGCCTATGGCTACACCTTC. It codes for CASSLLTAYGYTF.

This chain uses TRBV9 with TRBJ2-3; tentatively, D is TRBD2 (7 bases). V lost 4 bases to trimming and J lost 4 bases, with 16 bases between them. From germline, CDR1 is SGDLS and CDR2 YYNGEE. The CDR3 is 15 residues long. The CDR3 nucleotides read TGTGCCAGCAGCCAGGGGTCCGGGAGGTCAGATACGCAGTATTTT. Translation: CASSQGSGRSDTQYF.

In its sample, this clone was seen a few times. CDR3 DNA sequence: TGTGCCAGCAGCTTATTCGGGACAGGGAACGTCGGGGAGCTGTTTTTT. Encoded protein: CASSLFGTGNVGELFF. The rearrangement joins TRBV7-2 to TRBJ2-2; TRBD1 matches at 9 bases. CDR1 and CDR2 from the germline V gene are SGHTA and FQGNSA. Unmatched junction bases numbered 8, after V lost 2 bases and J lost 7 bases. This CDR3 has 16 residues.

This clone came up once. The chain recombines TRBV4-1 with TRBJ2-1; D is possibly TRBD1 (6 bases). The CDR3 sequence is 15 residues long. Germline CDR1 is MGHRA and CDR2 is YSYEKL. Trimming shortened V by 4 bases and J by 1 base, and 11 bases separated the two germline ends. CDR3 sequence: CASSRIQGSYNEQFF. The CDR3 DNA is TGCGCCAGCAGCCGTATACAGGGATCCTACAATGAGCAGTTCTTC.

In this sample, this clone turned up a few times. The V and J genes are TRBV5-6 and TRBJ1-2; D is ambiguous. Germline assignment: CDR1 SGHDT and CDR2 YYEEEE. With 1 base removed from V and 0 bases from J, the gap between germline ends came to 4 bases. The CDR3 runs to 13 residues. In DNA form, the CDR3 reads TGTGCCAGCAGCTTGATTTCTAACTATGGCTACACCTTC. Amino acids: CASSLISNYGYTF. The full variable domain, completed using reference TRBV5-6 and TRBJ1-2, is DAGVTQSPTHLIKTRGQQVTLRCSPKSGHDTVSWYQQALGQGPQFIFQYYEEEERQRGNFPDRFSGHQFPNYSSELNVNALLLGDSALYLCASSLISNYGYTFGSGTRLTVV.

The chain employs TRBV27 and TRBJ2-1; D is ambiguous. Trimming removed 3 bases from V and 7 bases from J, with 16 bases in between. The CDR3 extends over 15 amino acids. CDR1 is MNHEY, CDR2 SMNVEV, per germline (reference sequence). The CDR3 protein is CASSFTLGLRNEQFF. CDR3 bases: TGTGCCAGCAGTTTCACACTGGGCCTAAGGAATGAGCAGTTCTTC.

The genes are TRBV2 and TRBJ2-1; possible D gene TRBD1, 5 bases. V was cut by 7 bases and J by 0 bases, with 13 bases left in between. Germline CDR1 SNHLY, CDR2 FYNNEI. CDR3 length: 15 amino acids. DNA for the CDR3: TGTGCCAGCATCCCAGGGCGGAGCTCCTACAATGAGCAGTTCTTC. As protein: CASIPGRSSYNEQFF.

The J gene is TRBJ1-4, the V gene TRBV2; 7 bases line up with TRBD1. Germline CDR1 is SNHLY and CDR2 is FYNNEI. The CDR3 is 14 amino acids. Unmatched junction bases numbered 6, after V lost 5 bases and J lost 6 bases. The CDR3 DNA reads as TGTGCCAGCAGTAAAGGGGGCGACGATGAAAAACTGTTTTTT. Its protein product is CASSKGGDDEKLFF. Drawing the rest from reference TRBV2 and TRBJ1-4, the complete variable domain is EPEVTQTPSHQVTQMGQEVILRCVPISNHLYFYWYRQILGQKVEFLVSFYNNEISEKSEIFDDQFSVERPDGSNFTLKIRSTKLEDSAMYFCASSKGGDDEKLFFGSGTQLSVL.

Written as DNA, the CDR3 is TGTGCCAGCAGCCAAGATTCCGGGGCTGGAAACACCATATATTTT. The encoded protein is CASSQDSGAGNTIYF. The V call is TRBV4-2, the J call TRBJ1-3; D gene ambiguous. The CDR3 length is 15 residues. V was cut by 0 bases and J by 2 bases, with 8 bases left in between. CDR1 is LGHNA, CDR2 YNFKEQ, per germline.

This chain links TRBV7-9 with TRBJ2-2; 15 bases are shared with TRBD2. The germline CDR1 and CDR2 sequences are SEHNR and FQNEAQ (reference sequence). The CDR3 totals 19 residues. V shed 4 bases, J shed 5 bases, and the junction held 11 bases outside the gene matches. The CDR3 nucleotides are TGTGCCAGCAGCTCCTGGACTAGCGGGAGGGCCTCGGGGACCGGGGAGCTGTTTTTT. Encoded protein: CASSSWTSGRASGTGELFF.

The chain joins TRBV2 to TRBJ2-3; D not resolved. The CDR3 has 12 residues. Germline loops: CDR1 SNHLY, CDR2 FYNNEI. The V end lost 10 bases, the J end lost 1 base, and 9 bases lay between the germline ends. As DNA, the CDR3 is TGTGCCACTACGATTCGCACAGATACGCAGTATTTT. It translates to CATTIRTDTQYF.

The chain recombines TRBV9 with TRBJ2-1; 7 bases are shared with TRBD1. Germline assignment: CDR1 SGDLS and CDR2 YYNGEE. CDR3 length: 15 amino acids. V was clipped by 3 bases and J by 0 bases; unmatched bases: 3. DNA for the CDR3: TGTGCCAGCAGCGAGTGGACAGGCTCCTACAATGAGCAGTTCTTC. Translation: CASSEWTGSYNEQFF.

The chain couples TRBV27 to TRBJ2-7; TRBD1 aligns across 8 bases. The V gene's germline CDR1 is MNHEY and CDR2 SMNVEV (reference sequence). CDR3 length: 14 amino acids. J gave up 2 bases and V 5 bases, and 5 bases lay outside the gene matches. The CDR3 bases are TGTGCCAGCAGTCGCGGACAGGGAGCCTACGAGCAGTACTTC. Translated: CASSRGQGAYEQYF.

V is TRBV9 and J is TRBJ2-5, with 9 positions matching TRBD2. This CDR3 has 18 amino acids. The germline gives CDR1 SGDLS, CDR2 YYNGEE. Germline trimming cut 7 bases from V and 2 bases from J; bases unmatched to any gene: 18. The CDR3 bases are TGTGCCAGCTCCAAATACTGGCGGGAGGGCCAAGGGCAAGAGACCCAGTACTTC. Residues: CASSKYWREGQGQETQYF.

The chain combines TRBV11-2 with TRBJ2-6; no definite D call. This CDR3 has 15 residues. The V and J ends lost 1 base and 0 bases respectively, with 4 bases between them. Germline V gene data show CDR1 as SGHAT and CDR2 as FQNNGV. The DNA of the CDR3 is TGTGCCAGCAGCTTAGCCCTCTCTGGGGCCAACGTCCTGACTTTC. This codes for CASSLALSGANVLTF.

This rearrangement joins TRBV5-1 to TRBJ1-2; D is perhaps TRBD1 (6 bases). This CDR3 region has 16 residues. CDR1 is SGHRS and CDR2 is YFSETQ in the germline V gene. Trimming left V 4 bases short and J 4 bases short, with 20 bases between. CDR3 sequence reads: CASSPRGAGASYGYTF. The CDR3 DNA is TGCGCCAGCAGCCCGCGAGGCGCAGGGGCCAGCTATGGCTACACCTTC.

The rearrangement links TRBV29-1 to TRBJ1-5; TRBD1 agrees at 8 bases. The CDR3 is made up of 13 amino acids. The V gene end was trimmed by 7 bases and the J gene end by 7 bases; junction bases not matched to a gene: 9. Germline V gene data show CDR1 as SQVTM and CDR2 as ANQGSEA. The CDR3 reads CSAGQGSGQPQHF. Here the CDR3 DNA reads TGCAGCGCCGGACAGGGATCCGGGCAGCCCCAGCATTTT.

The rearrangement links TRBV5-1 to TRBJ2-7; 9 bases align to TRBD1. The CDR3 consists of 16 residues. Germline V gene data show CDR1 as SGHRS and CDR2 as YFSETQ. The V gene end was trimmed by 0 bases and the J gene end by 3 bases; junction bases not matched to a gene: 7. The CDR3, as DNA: TGCGCCAGCAGCTTGGGATCGGGACAGGGCCTCTACGAGCAGTACTTC. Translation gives CASSLGSGQGLYEQYF.

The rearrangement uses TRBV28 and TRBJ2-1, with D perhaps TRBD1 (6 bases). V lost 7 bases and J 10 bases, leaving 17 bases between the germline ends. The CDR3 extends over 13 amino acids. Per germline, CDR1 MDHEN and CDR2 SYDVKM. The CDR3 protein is CASTVSQGSEQFF. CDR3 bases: TGTGCCAGCACCGTATCACAGGGCTCGGAGCAGTTCTTC.

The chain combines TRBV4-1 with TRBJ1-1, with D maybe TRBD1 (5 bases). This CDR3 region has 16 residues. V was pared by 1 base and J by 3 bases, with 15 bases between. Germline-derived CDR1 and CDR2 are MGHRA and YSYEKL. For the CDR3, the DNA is TGCGCCAGCAGCCAAGTAGCCCGGGGCCCGTACACTGAAGCTTTCTTT. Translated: CASSQVARGPYTEAFF.

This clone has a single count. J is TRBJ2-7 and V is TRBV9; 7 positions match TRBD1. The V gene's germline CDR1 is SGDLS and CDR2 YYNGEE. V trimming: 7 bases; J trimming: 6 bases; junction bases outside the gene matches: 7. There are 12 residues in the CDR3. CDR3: CASGGQALEQYF. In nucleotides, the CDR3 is TGTGCCAGCGGAGGACAGGCCCTCGAGCAGTACTTC.

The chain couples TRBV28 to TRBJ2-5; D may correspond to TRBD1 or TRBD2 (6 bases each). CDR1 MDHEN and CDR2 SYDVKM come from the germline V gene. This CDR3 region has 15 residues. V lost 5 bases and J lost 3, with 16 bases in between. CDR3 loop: CASSNLGGKEETQYF. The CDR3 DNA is TGTGCCAGCAGTAACCTAGGGGGGAAGGAAGAGACCCAGTACTTC.

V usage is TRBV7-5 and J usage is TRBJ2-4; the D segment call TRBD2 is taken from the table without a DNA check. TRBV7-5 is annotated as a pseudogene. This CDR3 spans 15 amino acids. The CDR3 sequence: CARSSSGPAKNIQYF. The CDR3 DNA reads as TGTGCCAGAAGCTCTAGCGGGCCCGCCAAAAACATTCAGTACTTC.

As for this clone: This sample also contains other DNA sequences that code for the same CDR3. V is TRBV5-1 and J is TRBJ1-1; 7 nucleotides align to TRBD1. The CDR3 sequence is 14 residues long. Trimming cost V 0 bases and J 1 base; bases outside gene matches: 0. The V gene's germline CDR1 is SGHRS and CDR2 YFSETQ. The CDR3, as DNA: TGCGCCAGCAGCTTGGACAGGGGGAACACTGAAGCTTTCTTT. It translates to CASSLDRGNTEAFF.

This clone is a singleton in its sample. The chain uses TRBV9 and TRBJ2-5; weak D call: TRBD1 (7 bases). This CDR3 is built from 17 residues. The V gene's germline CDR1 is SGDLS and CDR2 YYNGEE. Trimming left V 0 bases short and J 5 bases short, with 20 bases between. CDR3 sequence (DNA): TGTGCCAGCAGCGTAGGCGGGACAGAGGGCCGTGGGGAGACCCAGTACTTC. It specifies CASSVGGTEGRGETQYF.

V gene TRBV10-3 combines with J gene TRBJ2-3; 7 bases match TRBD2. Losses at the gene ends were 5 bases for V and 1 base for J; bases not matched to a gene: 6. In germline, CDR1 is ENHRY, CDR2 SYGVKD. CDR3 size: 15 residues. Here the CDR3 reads CAISLLAGGTDTQYF. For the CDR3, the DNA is TGTGCCATCAGTTTGTTGGCGGGGGGCACAGATACGCAGTATTTT.

The CDR3 region is CASSPPGAHNEQFF. The CDR3, as DNA: TGTGCCAGCAGCCCACCAGGGGCCCACAATGAGCAGTTCTTC. The chain carries TRBV7-2 and TRBJ2-1, with D tentatively TRBD1 (6 bases). This CDR3 has 14 amino acids. The germline gives CDR1 SGHTA, CDR2 FQGNSA. Trimming took off 5 bases at V and 5 bases at J, with 13 bases between the two ends.